The entry that follows covers one T cell receptor (beta chain) sequence. Its cognate antigen is unknown. The sample belongs to a study of cytomegalovirus exposure and HLA in healthy donors. Overall study results and limits: Listed as cytomegalovirus-associated were over 150 TCR beta chains. A later examination showed that TCR association rates differed by HLA locus, with DRB1 most and HLA-C fewest.

Primers included in the PCR were 60 Vbeta and 13 Jbeta primers. TCRdb keeps only in-frame clones here, not all; method: immunoSEQ multiplex PCR. Among 150,000 to 200,000 clones, approximately 80% were seen once, and the ten largest hold roughly 14%. The CDR3 is made up of 14 amino acids. V lost 2 bases and J 6 bases, leaving 10 bases between the germline ends. Germline V gene data show CDR1 as LNHDA and CDR2 as SQIVND (reference sequence). This clonotype was obtained from a woman aged 35 to 49 in good health and CMV-seronegative. Sequencing used PBMCs. The V call is TRBV19, the J call TRBJ2-2; D might be TRBD2 (6 bases). CDR3 region: CASSISPGAGELFF. CDR3 nucleotides: TGTGCCAGTAGTATATCACCGGGGGCCGGGGAGCTGTTTTTT.